A selection of T cell receptor beta chains follows, all from one sample in a study of blood T cell repertoires in COVID-19. The assay was immunoSEQ multiplex PCR, and TCRdb's table has in-frame clones only and misses some. The sample yields under 250,000 clones, more than 65% seen once. The specimen was peripheral blood. These receptors were taken from a man aged 45-60 years with active or convalescent COVID-19. Both conserved end residues are part of each CDR3. D genes are given only for firm matches. Expanded clones are given a class, and other clones once, few, many or no size at all.

abundance,v_gene,j_gene,d_gene,CDR3aa,CDR3nt
-,TRBV24-1,TRBJ2-7,-,CATSDPPRGYHEQYF,TGTGCCACCAGTGATCCCCCCAGGGGTTACCACGAGCAGTACTTC
-,TRBV6-2/TRBV6-3,TRBJ2-1,-,CASSYKGYEQFF,TGTGCCAGCAGTTACAAGGGGTATGAGCAGTTCTTC
-,TRBV6-4,TRBJ2-7,TRBD2,CASSCSGSPLYEQYF,TGTGCCAGCAGTTGTAGCGGGAGTCCGCTCTACGAGCAGTACTTC
-,TRBV5-1,TRBJ1-5,TRBD1,CASSLTGTVRQPQHF,TGCGCCAGCAGCTTGACCGGGACAGTTCGTCAGCCCCAGCATTTT
once,TRBV3-1/TRBV3-2,TRBJ1-2,-,CASSQAGIYGYTF,TGTGCCAGCAGCCAAGCAGGAATCTATGGCTACACCTTC
-,TRBV18,TRBJ2-7,TRBD2,CASSPISGSYEQYF,TGTGCCAGCTCACCCATTAGCGGGAGCTACGAGCAGTACTTC
-,TRBV5-4,TRBJ2-1,TRBD1,CASSPKSGGLLPNYNEQFF,TGTGCCAGCAGCCCAAAGTCAGGGGGCCTACTGCCCAACTACAATGAGCAGTTCTTC
-,TRBV7-9,TRBJ2-1,-,CATAGGRYNEQFF,TGTGCCACGGCTGGGGGGAGATACAATGAGCAGTTCTTC
-,TRBV7-2,TRBJ2-3,TRBD1,CASSLQGARADTQYF,TGTGCCAGCAGCCTACAGGGGGCGCGGGCAGATACGCAGTATTTT
-,TRBV10-2,TRBJ1-2,TRBD1,CASRGQDGYTF,TGCGCCAGCAGAGGACAGGATGGCTACACCTTC
-,TRBV18,TRBJ1-5,TRBD1,CASSPTGTGVRNQPQHF,TGTGCCAGCTCACCAACCGGGACAGGGGTCCGCAATCAGCCCCAGCATTTT
-,TRBV4-3,TRBJ1-4,-,CASSQGRLGEKLFF,TGCGCCAGCAGCCAGGGGCGGTTGGGGGAAAAACTGTTTTTT
once,TRBV5-1,TRBJ2-1,TRBD2,CASSILRTSGSYNEQFF,TGCGCCAGCAGCATACTACGGACTAGCGGCTCCTACAATGAGCAGTTCTTC
-,TRBV3-1/TRBV3-2,TRBJ2-1,-,CASSPYRTYSYNEQFF,TGTGCCAGCAGCCCGTACAGGACCTACTCCTACAATGAGCAGTTCTTC
few,TRBV2,TRBJ2-7,-,CASSLVGGGEQYF,TGTGCCAGCAGCCTCGTGGGAGGTGGCGAGCAGTACTTC
-,TRBV28,TRBJ2-7,-,CASSLTPTMEGEQYF,TGTGCCAGCAGTTTAACCCCCACTATGGAGGGCGAGCAGTACTTC
-,TRBV6-1,TRBJ2-1,TRBD2,CASSEFLAGNTNEQFF,TGTGCCAGCAGTGAATTTTTAGCGGGGAACACCAATGAGCAGTTCTTC
-,TRBV4-1,TRBJ1-1,-,CASSQDVQGLNTEAFF,TGCGCCAGCAGCCAAGACGTCCAGGGGTTGAACACTGAAGCTTTCTTT
-,TRBV5-1,TRBJ1-6,-,CASSKQGSQGGNSPLHF,TGCGCCAGCAGCAAACAGGGTTCGCAGGGTGGCAATTCACCCCTCCACTTT
-,TRBV13,TRBJ1-4,-,CASSPREGTQARKLFF,TGTGCCAGCAGCCCTCGGGAGGGGACTCAGGCGCGGAAACTGTTTTTT
-,TRBV7-8,TRBJ2-1,TRBD1,CASSAWTGAYNEQFF,TGTGCCAGCAGCGCCTGGACAGGGGCCTACAATGAGCAGTTCTTC
-,TRBV4-3,TRBJ1-2,TRBD1,CASSQDSPWTGRSGGYTF,TGCGCCAGCAGCCAAGATAGTCCCTGGACAGGGAGGTCGGGTGGCTACACCTTC
-,TRBV2,TRBJ1-2,TRBD1,CASRARDSLWGYTF,TGTGCCAGCAGAGCTAGGGACAGCCTTTGGGGCTACACCTTC